Below are 31 T cell receptor beta chains sequenced from a single sample in a study of OX40 agonist ivuxolimab in advanced cancers. Assay used: immunoSEQ multiplex PCR; TCRdb lists only in-frame clones, some missing. The sample lists under 80,000 clones; about 85% were seen once. Sample: CD4+ or CD8+ T cells sorted from blood, taken in a trial of the OX40 agonist ivuxolimab. Source of these receptors: an adult with an advanced solid tumor such as melanoma, head and neck, liver or kidney cancer.

J is TRBJ1-5 and V is TRBV27, with D tentatively TRBD1 (6 bases). This CDR3 contains 14 residues. The ends were cut back, 6 bases at V and 9 bases at J, with 18 bases in the middle. Germline V gives CDR1 MNHEY, CDR2 SMNVEV (reference sequence). CDR3 loop: CASRPTGDNVPQHF. In nucleotides, the CDR3 is TGTGCCAGCAGACCGACAGGCGACAATGTGCCCCAGCATTTT.

This chain joins TRBV7-2 and TRBJ2-5; D is perhaps TRBD2 (6 bases). The CDR3 is 15 amino acids. The germline gives CDR1 SGHTA, CDR2 FQGNSA. V lost 1 base to trimming and J lost 2 bases, with 11 bases between them. The CDR3, as DNA: TGTGCCAGCAGCTTAGGGGCGGGACCTCAAGAGACCCAGTACTTC. This sequence encodes CASSLGAGPQETQYF.

The rearrangement links TRBV9 to TRBJ1-4; D is unclear. The germline V and J ends were trimmed by 0 bases and 8 bases, with 8 bases remaining between them. This CDR3 region has 13 residues. Germline CDR1 and CDR2: SGDLS and YYNGEE. The chain's CDR3 is CASSVGLGEKLFF. DNA of the CDR3: TGTGCCAGCAGCGTAGGGCTTGGCGAAAAACTGTTTTTT.

The rearrangement joins TRBV14 to TRBJ1-1; D ambiguous. The V end was cut by 3 bases, the J end by 4 bases, with 15 bases between. CDR3 length: 15 amino acids. Germline-derived CDR1 and CDR2 are SGHDN and FVKESK. CDR3 sequence (DNA): TGTGCCAGCAGCCAGGGCGTGAGAGGTGGCACTGAAGCTTTCTTT. This codes for CASSQGVRGGTEAFF.

The J gene is TRBJ2-7, the V gene TRBV6-5; 8 bases map to TRBD1. Germline loops: CDR1 MNHEY, CDR2 SVGAGI. V dropped 0 bases and J dropped 2; count of bases not matched to a gene: 6. This CDR3 comprises 16 residues. The CDR3 coding sequence is TGTGCCAGCAGTTACTCGGCAGCACAGGGGGCCTACGAGCAGTACTTC. This translates into CASSYSAAQGAYEQYF.

This chain joins TRBV19 and TRBJ2-7; tentatively, D is TRBD2 (5 bases). Germline V lookup: CDR1 LNHDA, CDR2 SQIVND (reference sequence). The CDR3 sequence is 12 residues long. Trimming shortened V by 7 bases and J by 10 bases, and 17 bases separated the two germline ends. Written as DNA, the CDR3 is TGTGCCAGTACCTTGCGGGCTTCCATCCAGTACTTC. Its translation is CASTLRASIQYF.

The J gene is TRBJ1-4, the V gene TRBV5-1; D not resolved. Trimming stripped 0 bases from V and 0 bases from J, with 12 bases between. The CDR3 contains 17 residues. Germline V CDR1 and CDR2: SGHRS, YFSETQ. The CDR3: CASSLGYGDSTNEKLFF. The CDR3 nucleotides are TGCGCCAGCAGCTTGGGGTACGGGGATTCAACTAATGAAAAACTGTTTTTT.

The genes are TRBV6-1 and TRBJ1-2, with D uncertain. V lost 1 base and J lost 2, with 8 bases in between. Germline V gene lookup returns CDR1 MNHNS and CDR2 SASEGT. CDR3 length equals 14 residues. The CDR3 loop reads CASSEEAENYGYTF. The DNA of the CDR3 is TGTGCCAGCAGTGAAGAGGCAGAAAACTATGGCTACACCTTC.

The chain joins TRBV28 to TRBJ2-5, with 10 bases identical to TRBD2. Trimming at V came to 5 bases and at J to 2 bases, leaving 8 bases not matched to a gene. CDR1 and CDR2 (germline): MDHEN, SYDVKM. The CDR3 is 16 amino acids. CDR3 amino acids: CASSQPGLALQETQYF. CDR3 nucleotides: TGTGCCAGCAGTCAACCGGGACTAGCGCTACAAGAGACCCAGTACTTC.

This clone was seen a few times. The chain uses TRBV6-1 and TRBJ2-5, with D unclear. The ends were cut back, 7 bases at V and 4 bases at J, with 7 bases in the middle. The CDR3 covers 11 residues. Germline CDR1 and CDR2: MNHNS and SASEGT. CDR3: CASKNRETQYF. The CDR3 DNA sequence: TGTGCCAGCAAGAATCGAGAGACCCAGTACTTC.

The rearrangement joins TRBV5-1 to TRBJ2-1; 7 bases are a match to TRBD1. The ends lost 4 bases at V and 3 bases at J; junction bases unmatched: 7. Germline V CDR1 and CDR2: SGHRS, YFSETQ. The CDR3 spans 15 residues. In nucleotides, the CDR3 is TGCGCCAGCAGCCCAGGACAGGAGATCTACAATGAGCAGTTCTTC. Translation gives CASSPGQEIYNEQFF. Based on the CDR3 plus reference TRBV5-1 and TRBJ2-1, the full variable domain is KAGVTQTPRYLIKTRGQQVTLSCSPISGHRSVSWYQQTPGQGLQFLFEYFSETQRNKGNFPGRFSGRQFSNSRSEMNVSTLELGDSALYLCASSPGQEIYNEQFFGPGTRLTVL.

The chain links TRBV19 to TRBJ1-4, with no clear D. This CDR3 has 13 residues. Germline values: CDR1 LNHDA, CDR2 SQIVND (reference sequence). V was shortened by 5 bases and J by 4 bases, with 8 bases between the two germline ends. CDR3 loop: CASSRADNEKLFF. The DNA for the CDR3 is TGTGCCAGTAGTCGGGCAGATAATGAAAAACTGTTTTTT.

This chain joins TRBV19 and TRBJ1-5, with D tentatively TRBD1 (5 bases). Trimming removed 1 base at V and 8 bases at J, with 15 bases between. The CDR3 consists of 15 residues. From germline, CDR1 is LNHDA and CDR2 SQIVND (reference sequence). The CDR3 is CASSIVPGEYKPQHF. The CDR3 DNA is TGTGCCAGTAGTATAGTCCCGGGGGAGTATAAGCCCCAGCATTTT.

This rearrangement joins TRBV30 to TRBJ1-2; a weak D match, TRBD1 (6 bases). V was clipped by 0 bases and J by 8 bases, with 13 bases between them. The CDR3 is made up of 13 amino acids. CDR1 and CDR2 from the germline V gene are GTSNPN and SVGIG (reference sequence). CDR3 in DNA: TGTGCCTGGAGTGTACAACAGGGAAGAGGCTACACCTTC. As protein: CAWSVQQGRGYTF.

This clone was counted a single time. This chain joins TRBV7-9 and TRBJ1-1, with 10 bases identical to TRBD1. Germline-derived CDR1 and CDR2 are SEHNR and FQNEAQ (reference sequence). V lost 5 bases and J lost 5; bases outside the gene matches: 8. CDR3 length equals 15 residues. In DNA, the CDR3 is TGTGCCAGCAGCGCTAGACAGGGGGCGCAAACTGAAGCTTTCTTT. Translating it yields CASSARQGAQTEAFF.

This CDR3 reads CASSSKARAGGTDTQYF. CDR3 DNA sequence: TGCGCCAGCAGCTCGAAAGCCAGGGCAGGGGGGACAGATACGCAGTATTTT. The J gene is TRBJ2-3, the V gene TRBV5-1; D possibly corresponds to TRBD1 (7 bases). This CDR3 region has 17 residues. CDR1 and CDR2 (germline): SGHRS, YFSETQ. The V gene lost 3 bases and the J gene lost 3 bases, with 20 bases spanning the gap.

The rearrangement uses TRBV4-2 and TRBJ1-1; no reliable D call. This CDR3 comprises 13 residues. The ends were cut back, 3 bases at V and 1 base at J, with 6 bases in the middle. Germline V gene sequence: CDR1 LGHNA, CDR2 YNFKEQ. Written as DNA, the CDR3 is TGTGCCAGCAGCCACGACGGGAACACTGAAGCTTTCTTT. This translates into CASSHDGNTEAFF.

The chain has TRBV29-1 and TRBJ2-2; the D gene is possibly TRBD1 (6 bases). The V end was cut by 7 bases, the J end by 5 bases, with 14 bases between. This CDR3 is built from 13 residues. Germline values: CDR1 SQVTM, CDR2 ANQGSEA. The CDR3 loop reads CSGVQGPTGELFF. CDR3 nucleotides: TGCAGCGGGGTCCAGGGGCCGACCGGGGAGCTGTTTTTT.

The V gene is TRBV6-5, the J gene TRBJ2-1; 7 bases agree with TRBD1. V dropped 5 bases and J dropped 3; count of bases not matched to a gene: 4. Germline V CDR1 and CDR2: MNHEY, SVGAGI. This CDR3 has 14 amino acids. The CDR3 here is CASSPRDSYNEQFF. DNA for the CDR3: TGTGCCAGCAGTCCCCGGGACAGCTACAATGAGCAGTTCTTC.

The J gene is TRBJ1-2, the V gene TRBV14, with D perhaps TRBD1 (5 bases). The CDR3 spans 17 residues. V lost 4 bases to trimming and J lost 3 bases, with 21 bases between them. Germline values: CDR1 SGHDN, CDR2 FVKESK. CDR3 loop: CASSPYDELQDDYGYTF. Written as DNA, the CDR3 is TGTGCCAGCAGCCCCTATGATGAACTACAGGACGACTATGGCTACACCTTC.

This clone was found a few times. The rearrangement links TRBV5-6 to TRBJ1-6; D not certain. Per the germline V gene, CDR1 is SGHDT and CDR2 is YYEEEE. The CDR3 spans 16 residues. V lost 4 bases, J lost 7 bases, and 18 bases lay in between. CDR3 residues: CASSPRRWGENSPLHF. CDR3 DNA: TGTGCCAGCAGCCCCCGTCGGTGGGGAGAAAATTCACCCCTCCACTTT. Using reference TRBV5-6 and TRBJ1-6 for the parts outside the CDR3, the full variable domain is DAGVTQSPTHLIKTRGQQVTLRCSPKSGHDTVSWYQQALGQGPQFIFQYYEEEERQRGNFPDRFSGHQFPNYSSELNVNALLLGDSALYLCASSPRRWGENSPLHFGNGTRLTVT.

In its sample, this clone was seen a few times. The chain joins TRBV4-3 to TRBJ2-2, with D perhaps matching TRBD2 (6 bases). CDR1 is LGHNA, CDR2 YSLEER, per germline. The length of the CDR3 is 15 residues. The ends were cut back, 5 bases at V and 8 bases at J, with 18 bases in the middle. CDR3 residues: CASSVASDRLGELFF. Written as DNA, the CDR3 is TGCGCCAGCAGCGTAGCTAGCGACAGACTAGGGGAGCTGTTTTTT.

This chain joins TRBV7-9 and TRBJ1-1, with TRBD1 as a possible D gene (5 bases). This CDR3 has 15 amino acids. The germline CDR1 and CDR2 sequences are SEHNR and FQNEAQ (reference sequence). Trimming took off 6 bases at V and 2 bases at J, with 16 bases between the two ends. The CDR3 loop reads CASSSASTVNTEAFF. The CDR3 bases are TGTGCCAGCAGTTCCGCCTCGACAGTTAACACTGAAGCTTTCTTT.

This clone occurred a few times. This sequence joins TRBV29-1 and TRBJ1-1, with unresolved D. CDR3 size: 10 residues. Germline V gene lookup returns CDR1 SQVTM and CDR2 ANQGSEA. The V and J ends lost 7 bases and 1 base respectively, with 4 bases between them. CDR3: CSAGNTEAFF. In nucleotides, the CDR3 is TGCAGCGCAGGGAACACTGAAGCTTTCTTT. The full variable domain, rest sourced from reference TRBV29-1 and TRBJ1-1, is SAVISQKPSRDICQRGTSLTIQCQVDSQVTMMFWYRQQPGQSLTLIATANQGSEATYESGFVIDKFPISRPNLTFSTLTVSNMSPEDSSIYLCSAGNTEAFFGQGTRLTVV.

V is TRBV7-2 and J is TRBJ1-5; D is unclear. Germline V gene sequence: CDR1 SGHTA, CDR2 FQGNSA. The CDR3 runs to 13 residues. The germline V and J ends were trimmed by 1 base and 4 bases, with 5 bases remaining between them. The CDR3 sequence is CASSLDGNQPQHF. The CDR3 nucleotides are TGTGCCAGCAGCTTAGACGGGAATCAGCCCCAGCATTTT.

The chain combines TRBV19 with TRBJ1-4; no clear D. Trimming took off 4 bases at V and 5 bases at J, with 11 bases between the two ends. This CDR3 contains 14 residues. Germline V lookup: CDR1 LNHDA, CDR2 SQIVND (reference sequence). CDR3 sequence: CASSNGGVNEKLFF. CDR3 nucleotide sequence: TGTGCCAGTAGTAACGGTGGGGTGAATGAAAAACTGTTTTTT. The full variable domain, rest sourced from reference TRBV19 and TRBJ1-4, is DGGITQSPKYLFRKEGQNVTLSCEQNLNHDAMYWYRQDPGQGLRLIYYSQIVNDFQKGDIAEGYSVSREKKESFPLTVTSAQKNPTAFYLCASSNGGVNEKLFFGSGTQLSVL.

V and J are TRBV7-2 and TRBJ1-2; D is unresolved. CDR1 is SGHTA, CDR2 FQGNSA, per germline. V shed 2 bases and J shed 4 bases, with 11 bases lying between them. CDR3 length equals 14 residues. The CDR3 is CASSLRYSSYGYTF. The CDR3 nucleotides read TGTGCCAGCAGCTTAAGGTATAGCTCCTATGGCTACACCTTC. The variable domain in full, with the rest retrieved from reference TRBV7-2 and TRBJ1-2, is GAGVSQSPSNKVTEKGKDVELRCDPISGHTALYWYRQSLGQGLEFLIYFQGNSAPDKSGLPSDRFSAERTGGSVSTLTIQRTQQEDSAVYLCASSLRYSSYGYTFGSGTRLTVV.

V usage is TRBV7-2 and J usage is TRBJ2-7; maybe TRBD1 (6 bases). This CDR3 is built from 14 residues. The V and J ends lost 5 bases and 3 bases respectively, with 14 bases between them. Germline V gene data show CDR1 as SGHTA and CDR2 as FQGNSA. Written as DNA, the CDR3 is TGTGCCAGCAGCCCAAGACAGGCTATCTACGAGCAGTACTTC. Translating gives CASSPRQAIYEQYF.

The CDR3 sequence: CASSPGQGSYGYTF. CDR3 coding DNA: TGTGCCAGCAGTCCAGGACAGGGAAGCTATGGCTACACCTTC. The V and J genes are TRBV28 and TRBJ1-2; 8 positions agree with TRBD1. Trimming cost V 5 bases and J 4 bases; bases outside gene matches: 6. This CDR3 is 14 amino acids long. In germline, CDR1 is MDHEN, CDR2 SYDVKM.

V is TRBV19 and J is TRBJ1-1; the D is unclear. CDR3 length: 14 amino acids. Trimming took 3 bases from V and 1 from J, leaving 9 bases between them. Germline CDR1 is LNHDA and CDR2 is SQIVND (reference sequence). CDR3 in DNA: TGTGCCAGTAGTATGATAGGCGGGAACACTGAAGCTTTCTTT. Protein: CASSMIGGNTEAFF.

This clone is a singleton in its sample. The chain has TRBV19 and TRBJ2-2, with TRBD2 identical over 12 bases. Germline loops: CDR1 LNHDA, CDR2 SQIVND (reference sequence). J gave up 0 bases and V 6 bases, and 5 bases lay outside the gene matches. The CDR3 has 17 amino acids. CDR3 nucleotide sequence: TGTGCCAGTAGCGTACTAGCGGGGGGTCCGAACACCGGGGAGCTGTTTTTT. Protein product: CASSVLAGGPNTGELFF.